The clone carrying this T cell receptor (beta chain) was counted many times. The antigen is undetermined. This entry belongs to a study of breast tumors, draining lymph nodes, adjacent tissues. Axillary draining lymph nodes of breast cancer patients supplied the node samples. Study-wide findings and caveats: Compared with lymph nodes, tumors were less diverse; compared with nontumor tissue, more. Compared with basal-like, luminal-like tumors shared significantly more repertoire with nontumor tissue. Data only fit, rather than demonstrated, lymph node origin of most tumor T cells. Data fit most tumor T cells coming from lymph node, expanding in tumor.

Unmatched junction bases numbered 8, after V lost 8 bases and J lost 5 bases. The germline CDR1 and CDR2 sequences are MGHDK and SYGVNS. The CDR3 extends over 14 amino acids. TCRdb redid the calling of the multiplex PCR reads with MiXCR, one entry per CDR3 protein. The repertoire holds 140,000 or so distinct CDR3 sequences, with 30% to 35% as singletons. This chain joins TRBV25-1 and TRBJ2-1; 8 bases agree with TRBD1. The sequenced sample was axillary lymph node tissue. The clonotype originates from a female donor with breast cancer. Some clones in this sample may be carry-over from other donors' samples. The CDR3 DNA reads TGTGCCAGCTCATACGACAGGGGACACAATGAGCAGTTCTTC. It is translated as CASSYDRGHNEQFF.